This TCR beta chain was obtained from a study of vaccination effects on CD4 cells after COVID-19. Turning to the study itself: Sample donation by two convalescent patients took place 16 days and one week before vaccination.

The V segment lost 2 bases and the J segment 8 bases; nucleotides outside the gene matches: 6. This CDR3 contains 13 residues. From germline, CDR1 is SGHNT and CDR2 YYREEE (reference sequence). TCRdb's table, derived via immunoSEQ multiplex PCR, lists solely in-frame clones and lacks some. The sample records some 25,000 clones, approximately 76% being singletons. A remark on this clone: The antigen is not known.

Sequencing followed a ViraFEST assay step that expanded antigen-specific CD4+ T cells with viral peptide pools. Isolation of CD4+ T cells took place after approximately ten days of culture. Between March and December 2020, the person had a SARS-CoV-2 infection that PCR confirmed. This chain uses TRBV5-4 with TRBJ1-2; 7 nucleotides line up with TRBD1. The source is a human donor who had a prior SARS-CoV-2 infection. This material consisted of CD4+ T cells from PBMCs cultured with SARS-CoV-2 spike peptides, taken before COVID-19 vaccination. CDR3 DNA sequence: TGTGCCAGCAGCTTCCGGGGGACAGACGGCTACACCTTC. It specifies CASSFRGTDGYTF.